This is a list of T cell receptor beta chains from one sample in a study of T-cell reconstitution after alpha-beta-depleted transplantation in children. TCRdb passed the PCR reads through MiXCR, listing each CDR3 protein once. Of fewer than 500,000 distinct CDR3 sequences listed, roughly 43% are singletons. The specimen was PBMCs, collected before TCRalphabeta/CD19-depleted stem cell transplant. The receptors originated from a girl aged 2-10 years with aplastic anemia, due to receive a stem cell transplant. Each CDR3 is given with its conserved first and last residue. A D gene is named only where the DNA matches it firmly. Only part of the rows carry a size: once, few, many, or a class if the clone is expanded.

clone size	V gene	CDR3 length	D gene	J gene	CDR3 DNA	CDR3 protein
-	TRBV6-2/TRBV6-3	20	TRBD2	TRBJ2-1	TGTGCCAGCAGTTTCCCCTCACGGCGCGCTGAGACTAGCGCCCTTGGGGAGCAGTTCTTC	CASSFPSRRAETSALGEQFF
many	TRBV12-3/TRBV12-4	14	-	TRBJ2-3	TGTGCCAGCAGTGGGACCCTGACTTCAGATACGCAGTATTTT	CASSGTLTSDTQYF
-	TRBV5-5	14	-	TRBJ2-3	TGTGCCAGCACCAGGTGGGGTTTGGGAGATACGCAGTATTTT	CASTRWGLGDTQYF
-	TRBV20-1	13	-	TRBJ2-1	TGCAGTGCTATACGGGACTTATACAATGAGCAGTTCTTC	CSAIRDLYNEQFF
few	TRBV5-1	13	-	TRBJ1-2	TGCGCCAGCAGTCAGGGTCCCGCTTTTAGCTACACCTTC	CASSQGPAFSYTF
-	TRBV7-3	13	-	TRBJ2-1	TGTGCCAGCAGCTTAATTCCTAGTAGTGAGCAGTTCTTC	CASSLIPSSEQFF
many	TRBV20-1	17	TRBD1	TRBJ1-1	TGCAGTGCCACGAACAGAGACAGGGAGTCTAAGTACACTGAAGCTTTCTTT	CSATNRDRESKYTEAFF
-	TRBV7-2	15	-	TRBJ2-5	TGTGCCAGCAGCCTCAACAGGGCTATAACGGAGACCCAGTACTTC	CASSLNRAITETQYF
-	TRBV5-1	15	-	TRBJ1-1	TGCGCCAGCAGCCTGAATACAGGGCGGTCCGCTGAAGCTTTCTTT	CASSLNTGRSAEAFF
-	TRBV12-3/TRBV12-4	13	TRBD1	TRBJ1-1	TGTGCCAGCAGTTTGGACAGGGGGCGATACGCTTTCTTT	CASSLDRGRYAFF
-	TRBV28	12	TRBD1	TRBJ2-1	TGTGCCAGCAGTTTAGGCGACAGGGGGAGGTTCTTC	CASSLGDRGRFF
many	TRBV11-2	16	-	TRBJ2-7	TGTGCCAGCAGCTCCCCGAGGGGGCGGGATGGTTACGAGCAGTACTTC	CASSSPRGRDGYEQYF
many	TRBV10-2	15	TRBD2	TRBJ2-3	TGCGCCAGCAGACTAGCGGGAGCAGGAGGAGATACGCAGTATTTT	CASRLAGAGGDTQYF
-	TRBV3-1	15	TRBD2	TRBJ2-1	TGTGCCAGCAGCCAAAGGTCCAGCGGGAGGAGTGAGCAGTTCTTC	CASSQRSSGRSEQFF
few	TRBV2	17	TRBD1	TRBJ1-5	TGTGCCAGCAGCCCGGGACAGGGCTACTATAGCAATCAGCCCCAGCATTTT	CASSPGQGYYSNQPQHF
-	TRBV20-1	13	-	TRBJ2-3	TGCAGTGCTAGAAGGGGGGGGGAAGATACGCAGTATTTT	CSARRGGEDTQYF
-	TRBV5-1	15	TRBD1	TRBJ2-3	TGCGCCAGCAGCCCTCCGACAGGGCGAACAGATACGCAGTATTTT	CASSPPTGRTDTQYF
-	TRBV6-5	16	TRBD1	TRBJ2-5	TGTGCCAGCAGTTCCAATATCGGGACAGGCCAAGAGACCCAGTACTTC	CASSSNIGTGQETQYF
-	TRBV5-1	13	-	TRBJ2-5	TGCGCCAGCAGCTTCATCCCAGGAGAGACCCAGTACTTC	CASSFIPGETQYF
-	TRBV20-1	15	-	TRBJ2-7	TGCAGTGCTAGCGTCCTCGGGGTACTCCCGGGCGAGCAGTACTTC	CSASVLGVLPGEQYF
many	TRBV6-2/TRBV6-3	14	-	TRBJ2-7	TGTGCCAGCAGAGACCCGGGGTTTGTGGACGAGCAGTACTTC	CASRDPGFVDEQYF
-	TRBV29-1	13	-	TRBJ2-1	TGCAGCGTTGCCCCCAGCTCCTACAATGAGCAGTTCTTC	CSVAPSSYNEQFF
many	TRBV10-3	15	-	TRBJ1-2	TGTGCCATCAGTGAGTCCTTAGGCGGCCTAGATGGCTACACCTTC	CAISESLGGLDGYTF
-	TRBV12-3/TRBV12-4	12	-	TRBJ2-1	TGTGCCAGCAGTTTAGGTATTCATGAGCAGTTCTTC	CASSLGIHEQFF
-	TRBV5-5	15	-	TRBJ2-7	TGTGCCAGCAGCTTTGTAGGGGGATCCTCCTACGAGCAGTACTTC	CASSFVGGSSYEQYF
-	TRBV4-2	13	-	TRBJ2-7	TGTGCCATCAGCCCCGGGCTCCTCTGCGAGCAGTACTTC	CAISPGLLCEQYF
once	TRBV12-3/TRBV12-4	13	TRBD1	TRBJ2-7	TGTGCCAGCACCATACAGGGGGCGGAGGAGCAGTACTTC	CASTIQGAEEQYF
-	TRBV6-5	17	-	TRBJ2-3	TGTGCCAGCAGTTACTCTGGGACCTATCCCCCATCAGATACGCAGTATTTT	CASSYSGTYPPSDTQYF
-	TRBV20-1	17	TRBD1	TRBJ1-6	TGCAGTGCTAGAGATCGGGACAGCAGCTCCTATAATTCACCCCTCCACTTT	CSARDRDSSSYNSPLHF
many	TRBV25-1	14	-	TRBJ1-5	TGTGCCAGCAGTGCCACGGGCGGCAATCAGCCCCAGCATTTT	CASSATGGNQPQHF
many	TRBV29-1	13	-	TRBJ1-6	TGCAGCGTGGCGGAAGGAAATAATTCACCCCTCCACTTT	CSVAEGNNSPLHF
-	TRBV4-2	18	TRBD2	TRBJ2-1	TGTGCCAGCAGCCAAGGGGGGACTAGCGGGGCCCCAGGCCATGAGCAGTTCTTC	CASSQGGTSGAPGHEQFF
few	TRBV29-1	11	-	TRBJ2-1	TGCAGCGTTGATATGGGTAGTGAGCAGTTCTTC	CSVDMGSEQFF
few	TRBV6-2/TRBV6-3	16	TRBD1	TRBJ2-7	TGTGCCAGCAGTTATCTTGGACAGGGGAGACCCTACGAGCAGTACTTC	CASSYLGQGRPYEQYF
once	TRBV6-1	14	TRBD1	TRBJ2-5	TGTGCCAGCAGTGTGCAGGGGGCTAGGGAGACCCAGTACTTC	CASSVQGARETQYF
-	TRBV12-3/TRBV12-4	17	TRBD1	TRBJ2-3	TGTGCCAGCAGTCCAAGAAGCCGGGACAGGGGACCAGATACGCAGTATTTT	CASSPRSRDRGPDTQYF
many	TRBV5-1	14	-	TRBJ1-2	TGCGCCAGCAGCGGGACCGACAGCCGGCGTGGCTACACCTTC	CASSGTDSRRGYTF
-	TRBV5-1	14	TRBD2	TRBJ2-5	TGCGCCAGCAGCCCCGGACTAGATGATGAGACCCAGTACTTC	CASSPGLDDETQYF